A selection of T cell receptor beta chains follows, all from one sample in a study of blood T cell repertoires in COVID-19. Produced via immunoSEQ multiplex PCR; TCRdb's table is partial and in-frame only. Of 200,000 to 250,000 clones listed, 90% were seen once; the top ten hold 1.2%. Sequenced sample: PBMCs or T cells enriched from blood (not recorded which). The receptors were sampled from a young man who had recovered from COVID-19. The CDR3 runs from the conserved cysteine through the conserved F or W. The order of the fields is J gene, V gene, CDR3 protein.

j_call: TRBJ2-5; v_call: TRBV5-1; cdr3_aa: CASSEGLAGETQYF
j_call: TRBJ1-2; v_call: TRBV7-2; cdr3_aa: CASSNDRGPYGYTF
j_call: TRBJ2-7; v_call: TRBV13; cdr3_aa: CASSSQSYEQYF
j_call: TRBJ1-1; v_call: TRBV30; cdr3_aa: CALGSWGQKNTEAFF
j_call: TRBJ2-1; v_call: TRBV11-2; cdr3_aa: CATGDFSYNEQFF
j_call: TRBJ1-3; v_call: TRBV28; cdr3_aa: CASSSRGYTSSGNTIYF
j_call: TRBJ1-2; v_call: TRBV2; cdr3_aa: CASRTDSLYGYTF
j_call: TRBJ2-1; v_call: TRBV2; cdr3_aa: CASSAGQGASAGGHKNEQFF
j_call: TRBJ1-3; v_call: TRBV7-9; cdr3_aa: CASSLGDRGYSGNTIYF
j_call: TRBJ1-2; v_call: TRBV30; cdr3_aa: CAWSVMTGDGYTF
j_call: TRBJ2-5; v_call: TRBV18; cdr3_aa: CASSPYRETQYF
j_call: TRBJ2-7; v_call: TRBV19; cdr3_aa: CASKGDYNSEQYF
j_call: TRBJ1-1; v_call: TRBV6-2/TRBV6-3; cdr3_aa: CASSYEGGGVDRGARNTEAFF
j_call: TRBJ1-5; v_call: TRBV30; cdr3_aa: CAWSVSGINQPQHF
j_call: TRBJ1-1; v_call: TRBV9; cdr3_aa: CASSPRNEGSEAFF
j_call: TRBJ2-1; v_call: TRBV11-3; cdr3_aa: CASSLRSGSNAYNEQFF
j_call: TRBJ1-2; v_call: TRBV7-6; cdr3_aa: CASSLLGQGDYGYTF
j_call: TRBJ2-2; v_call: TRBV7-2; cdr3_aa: CASSLAPGTGSGELFF
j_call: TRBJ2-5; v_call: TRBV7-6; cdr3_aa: CASSPYDSLEETQYF
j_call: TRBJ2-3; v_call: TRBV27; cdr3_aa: CASSPGLAGGYRTDTQYF
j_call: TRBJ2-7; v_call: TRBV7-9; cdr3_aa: CASRGGTGDNYEQYF
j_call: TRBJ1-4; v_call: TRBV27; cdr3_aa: CASSPGTGIEKLFF
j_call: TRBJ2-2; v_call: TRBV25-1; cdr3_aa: CASLVPNTGELFF
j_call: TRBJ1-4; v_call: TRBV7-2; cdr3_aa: CASSPQGVTNEKLFF
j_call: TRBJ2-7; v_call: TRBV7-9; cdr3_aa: CASSSQGQEEQYF
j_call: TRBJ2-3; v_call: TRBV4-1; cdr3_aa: CASRHTTPTGASTDTQYF
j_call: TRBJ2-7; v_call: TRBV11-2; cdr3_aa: CASSLVVWDYSLHEQYF
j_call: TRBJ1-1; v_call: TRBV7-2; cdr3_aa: CASSLEGGHTEAFF
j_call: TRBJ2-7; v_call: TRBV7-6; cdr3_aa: CASSSRTPPYEQYF
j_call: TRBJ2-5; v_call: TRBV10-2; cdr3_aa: CASSENKKETQYF
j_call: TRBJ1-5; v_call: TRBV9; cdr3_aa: CASSVFAGPNQPQHF
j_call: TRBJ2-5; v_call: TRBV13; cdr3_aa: CASSFFLETQYF
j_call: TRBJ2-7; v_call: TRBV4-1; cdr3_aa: CASSVQGAGYEQYF
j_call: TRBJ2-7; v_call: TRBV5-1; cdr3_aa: CASSPQGAGSFEQYF
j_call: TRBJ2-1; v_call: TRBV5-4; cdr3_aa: CASSLVAGVSSYNEQFF
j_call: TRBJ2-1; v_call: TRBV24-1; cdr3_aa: CATSAEETSGHNEQFF
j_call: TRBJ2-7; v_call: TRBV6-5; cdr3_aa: CASSYLGGPPYEQYF
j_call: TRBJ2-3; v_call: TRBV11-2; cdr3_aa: CASSLAVAGGPDTQYF
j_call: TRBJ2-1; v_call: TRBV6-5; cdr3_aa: CASRSSGGAWEQFF
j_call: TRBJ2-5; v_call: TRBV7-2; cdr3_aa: CASSLFRAAKETQYF
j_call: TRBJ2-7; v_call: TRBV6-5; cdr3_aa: CASSYSPDRLYEQYF
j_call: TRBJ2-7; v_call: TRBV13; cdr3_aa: CASSLGGVGYEQYF
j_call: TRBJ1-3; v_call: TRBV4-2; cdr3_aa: CASSLKGMHSGNTIYF
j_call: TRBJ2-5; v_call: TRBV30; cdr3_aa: CAWSVRGRQETQYF
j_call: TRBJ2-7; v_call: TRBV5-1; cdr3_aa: CASSWGQGGDEQYF
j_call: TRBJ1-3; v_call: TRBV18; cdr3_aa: CASSPKTGEGNTIYF
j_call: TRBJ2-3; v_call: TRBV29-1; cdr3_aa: CSATGVSTADTQYF
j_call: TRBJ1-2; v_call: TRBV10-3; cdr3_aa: CAIKGMGNYGYTF
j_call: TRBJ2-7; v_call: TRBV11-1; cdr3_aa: CASSLAANYEQYF
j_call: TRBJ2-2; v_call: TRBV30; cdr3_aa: CAWSVLAGGPGELFF
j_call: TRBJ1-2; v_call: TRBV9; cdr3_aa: CASSVEPGTNYGYTF
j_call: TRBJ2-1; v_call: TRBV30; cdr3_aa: CAWSESGLDYNEQFF
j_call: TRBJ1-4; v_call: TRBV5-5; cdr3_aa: CASSFGQDFGKLFF
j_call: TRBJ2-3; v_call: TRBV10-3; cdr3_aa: CAISEALAGTFTDTQYF
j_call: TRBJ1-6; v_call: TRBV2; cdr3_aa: CASSLTAGQPLHF